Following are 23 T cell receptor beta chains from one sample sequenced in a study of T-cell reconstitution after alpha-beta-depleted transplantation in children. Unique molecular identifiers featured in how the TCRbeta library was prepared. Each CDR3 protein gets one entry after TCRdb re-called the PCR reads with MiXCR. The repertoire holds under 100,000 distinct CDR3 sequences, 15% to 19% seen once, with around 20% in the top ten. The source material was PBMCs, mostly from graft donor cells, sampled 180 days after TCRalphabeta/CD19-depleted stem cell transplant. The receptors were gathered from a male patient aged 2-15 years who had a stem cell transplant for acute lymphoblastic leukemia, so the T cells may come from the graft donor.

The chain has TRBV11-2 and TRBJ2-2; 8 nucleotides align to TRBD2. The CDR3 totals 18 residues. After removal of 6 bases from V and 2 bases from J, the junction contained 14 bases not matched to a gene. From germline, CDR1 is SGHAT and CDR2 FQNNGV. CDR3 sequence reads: CASSFPEAGGDNTGELFF. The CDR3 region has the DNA TGTGCCAGCAGTTTCCCTGAGGCCGGGGGGGATAACACCGGGGAGCTGTTTTTT.

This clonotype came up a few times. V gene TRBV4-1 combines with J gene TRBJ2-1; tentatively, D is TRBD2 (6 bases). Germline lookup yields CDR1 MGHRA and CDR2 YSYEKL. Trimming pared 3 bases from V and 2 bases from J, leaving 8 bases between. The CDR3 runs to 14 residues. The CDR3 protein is CASSQRGAYNEQFF. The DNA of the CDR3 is TGCGCCAGCAGCCAGCGGGGTGCCTACAATGAGCAGTTCTTC.

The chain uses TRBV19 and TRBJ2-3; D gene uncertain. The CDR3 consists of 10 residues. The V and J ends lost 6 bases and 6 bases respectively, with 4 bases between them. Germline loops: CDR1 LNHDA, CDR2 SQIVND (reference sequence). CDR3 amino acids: CASRSDTQYF. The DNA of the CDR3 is TGTGCCAGTAGGAGCGATACGCAGTATTTT.

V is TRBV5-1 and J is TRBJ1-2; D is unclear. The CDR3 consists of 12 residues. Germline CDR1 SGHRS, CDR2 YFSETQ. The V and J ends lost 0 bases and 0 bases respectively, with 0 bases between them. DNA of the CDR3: TGCGCCAGCAGCTTGGCTAACTATGGCTACACCTTC. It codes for CASSLANYGYTF.

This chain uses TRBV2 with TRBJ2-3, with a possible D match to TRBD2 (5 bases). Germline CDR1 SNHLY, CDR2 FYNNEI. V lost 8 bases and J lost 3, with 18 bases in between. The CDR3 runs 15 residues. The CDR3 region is CASGELPPATDTQYF. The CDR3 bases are TGTGCCAGCGGGGAGCTACCACCGGCAACAGATACGCAGTATTTT.

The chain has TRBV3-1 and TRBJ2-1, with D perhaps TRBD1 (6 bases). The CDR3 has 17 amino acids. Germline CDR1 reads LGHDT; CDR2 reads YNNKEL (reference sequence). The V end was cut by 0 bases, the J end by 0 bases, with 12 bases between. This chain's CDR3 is CASSQEMQGHSYNEQFF. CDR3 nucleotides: TGTGCCAGCAGCCAAGAGATGCAGGGACACTCCTACAATGAGCAGTTCTTC.

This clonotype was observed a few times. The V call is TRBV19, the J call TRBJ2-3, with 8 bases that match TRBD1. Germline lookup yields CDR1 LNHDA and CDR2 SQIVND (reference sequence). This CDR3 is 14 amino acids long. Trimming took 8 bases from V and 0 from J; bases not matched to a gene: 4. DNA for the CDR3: TGTGCCAGTGACAGGGGAGTGAGCACAGATACGCAGTATTTT. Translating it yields CASDRGVSTDTQYF.

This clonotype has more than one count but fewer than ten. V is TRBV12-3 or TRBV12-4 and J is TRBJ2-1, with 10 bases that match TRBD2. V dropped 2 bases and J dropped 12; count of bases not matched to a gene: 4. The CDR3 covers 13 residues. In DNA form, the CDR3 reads TGTGCCAGCAGTTTACTCGCTAGCGGGGGGCAGTTCTTC. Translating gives CASSLLASGGQFF.

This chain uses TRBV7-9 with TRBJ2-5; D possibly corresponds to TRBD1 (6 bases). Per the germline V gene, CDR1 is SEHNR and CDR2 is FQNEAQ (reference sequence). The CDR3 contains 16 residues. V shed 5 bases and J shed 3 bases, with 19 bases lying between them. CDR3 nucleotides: TGTGCCAGCAGCCCATGGGGCAGGGGAGAAGAAGAGACCCAGTACTTC. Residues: CASSPWGRGEEETQYF.

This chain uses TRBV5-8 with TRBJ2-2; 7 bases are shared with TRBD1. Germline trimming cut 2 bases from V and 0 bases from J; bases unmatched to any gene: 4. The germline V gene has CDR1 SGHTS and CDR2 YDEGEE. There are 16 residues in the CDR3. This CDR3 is CASSLQGFANTGELFF. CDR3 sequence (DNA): TGTGCCAGCAGCTTACAGGGGTTTGCGAACACCGGGGAGCTGTTTTTT. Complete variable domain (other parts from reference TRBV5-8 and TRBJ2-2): EAGVTQSPTHLIKTRGQQATLRCSPISGHTSVYWYQQALGLGLQFLLWYDEGEERNRGNFPPRFSGRQFPNYSSELNVNALELEDSALYLCASSLQGFANTGELFFGEGSRLTVL.

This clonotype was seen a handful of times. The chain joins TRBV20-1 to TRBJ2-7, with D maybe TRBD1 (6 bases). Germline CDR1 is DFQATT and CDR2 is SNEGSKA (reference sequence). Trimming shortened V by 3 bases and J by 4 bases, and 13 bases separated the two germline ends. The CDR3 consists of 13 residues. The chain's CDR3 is CSASPQGWYEQYF. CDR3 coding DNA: TGCAGTGCTAGCCCCCAGGGGTGGTACGAGCAGTACTTC.

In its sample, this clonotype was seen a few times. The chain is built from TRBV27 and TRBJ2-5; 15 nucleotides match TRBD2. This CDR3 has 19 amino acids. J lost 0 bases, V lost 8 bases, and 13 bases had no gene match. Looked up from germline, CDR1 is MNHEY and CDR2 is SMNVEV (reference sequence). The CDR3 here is CASGGSGTSGGIHQETQYF. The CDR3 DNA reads TGTGCCAGCGGCGGATCCGGGACTAGCGGGGGGATCCACCAAGAGACCCAGTACTTC.

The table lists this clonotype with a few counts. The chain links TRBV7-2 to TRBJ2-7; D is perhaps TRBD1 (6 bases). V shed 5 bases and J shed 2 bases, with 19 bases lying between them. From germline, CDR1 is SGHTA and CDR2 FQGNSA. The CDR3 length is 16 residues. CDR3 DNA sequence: TGTGCCAGCAGCCCACAGGGATCTTGGGGTACCTACGAGCAGTACTTC. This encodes CASSPQGSWGTYEQYF.

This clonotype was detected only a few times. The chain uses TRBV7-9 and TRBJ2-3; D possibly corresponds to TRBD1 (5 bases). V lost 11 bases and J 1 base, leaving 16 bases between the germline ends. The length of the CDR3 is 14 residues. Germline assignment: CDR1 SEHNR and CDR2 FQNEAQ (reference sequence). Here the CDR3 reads CAGLGAGRTDTQYF. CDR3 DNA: TGTGCCGGCCTTGGGGCAGGACGCACAGATACGCAGTATTTT.

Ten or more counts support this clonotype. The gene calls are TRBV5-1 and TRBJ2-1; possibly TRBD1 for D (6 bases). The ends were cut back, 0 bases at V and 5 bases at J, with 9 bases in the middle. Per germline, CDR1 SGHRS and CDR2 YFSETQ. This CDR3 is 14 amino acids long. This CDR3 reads CASSLAGQNNEQFF. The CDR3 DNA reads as TGCGCCAGCAGCTTGGCCGGACAGAACAATGAGCAGTTCTTC.

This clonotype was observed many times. The CDR3 protein is CASSLAILGPQHF. In DNA form, the CDR3 reads TGTGCCAGCAGCTTAGCAATCCTAGGGCCCCAGCATTTT. This chain links TRBV7-2 with TRBJ1-5; no definite D call. Trimming took off 0 bases at V and 9 bases at J, with 9 bases between the two ends. Germline-derived CDR1 and CDR2 are SGHTA and FQGNSA. The CDR3 contains 13 residues.

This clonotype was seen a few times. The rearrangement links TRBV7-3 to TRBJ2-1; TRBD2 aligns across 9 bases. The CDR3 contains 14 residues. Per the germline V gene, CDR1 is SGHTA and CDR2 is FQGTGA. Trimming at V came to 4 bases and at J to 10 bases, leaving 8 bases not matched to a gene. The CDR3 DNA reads TGTGCCAGCAGCTCAGGACTAGCGAATAGGGAGCAGTTCTTC. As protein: CASSSGLANREQFF.

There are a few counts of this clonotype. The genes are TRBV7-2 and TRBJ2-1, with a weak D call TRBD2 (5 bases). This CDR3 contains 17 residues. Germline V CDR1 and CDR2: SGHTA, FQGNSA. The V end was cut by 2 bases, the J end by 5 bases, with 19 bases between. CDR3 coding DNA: TGTGCCAGCAGCTTAATTTCTACGGGGATAGTTAACAATGAGCAGTTCTTC. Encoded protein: CASSLISTGIVNNEQFF.

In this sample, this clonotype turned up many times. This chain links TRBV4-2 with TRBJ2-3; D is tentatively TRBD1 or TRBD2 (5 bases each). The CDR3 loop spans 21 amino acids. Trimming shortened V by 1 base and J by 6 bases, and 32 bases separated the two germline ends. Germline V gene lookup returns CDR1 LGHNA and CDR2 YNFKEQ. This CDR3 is CASSQGYGTQGKARPSDTQYF. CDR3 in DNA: TGTGCCAGCAGCCAAGGTTACGGGACCCAAGGAAAAGCGAGGCCCTCCGATACGCAGTATTTT.

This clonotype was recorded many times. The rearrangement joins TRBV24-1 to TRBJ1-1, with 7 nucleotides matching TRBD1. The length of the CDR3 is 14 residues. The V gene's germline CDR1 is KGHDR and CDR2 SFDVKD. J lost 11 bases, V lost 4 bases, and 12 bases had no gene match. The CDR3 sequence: CATSEPTDRVGAFF. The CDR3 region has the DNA TGTGCCACCAGTGAGCCGACAGACAGGGTTGGGGCTTTCTTT.

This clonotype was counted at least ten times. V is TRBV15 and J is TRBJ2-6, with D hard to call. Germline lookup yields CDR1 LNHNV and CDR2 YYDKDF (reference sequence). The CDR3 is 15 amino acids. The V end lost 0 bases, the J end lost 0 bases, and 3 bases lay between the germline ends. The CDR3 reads CATSRDNSGANVLTF. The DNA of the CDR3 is TGTGCCACCAGCAGAGACAACTCTGGGGCCAACGTCCTGACTTTC.

This chain's CDR3 is CSAGTSGGPGETQYF. The DNA for the CDR3 is TGCAGTGCTGGGACTAGCGGGGGCCCGGGGGAGACCCAGTACTTC. The chain combines TRBV20-1 with TRBJ2-5; 14 nucleotides match TRBD2. CDR1 DFQATT and CDR2 SNEGSKA come from the germline V gene (reference sequence). The CDR3 is made up of 15 amino acids. Germline trimming cut 5 bases from V and 5 bases from J; bases unmatched to any gene: 7.

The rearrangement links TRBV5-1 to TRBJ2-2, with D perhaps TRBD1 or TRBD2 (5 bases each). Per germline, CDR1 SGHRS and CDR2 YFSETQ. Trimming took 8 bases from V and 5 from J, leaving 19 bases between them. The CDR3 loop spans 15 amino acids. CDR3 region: CASLEDQGRTGELFF. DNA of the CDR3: TGCGCCAGTCTCGAGGATCAGGGACGGACCGGGGAGCTGTTTTTT.